This TCR beta chain was sequenced for a study of T cells in lung cancer brain metastases. Produced via immunoSEQ multiplex PCR; TCRdb's table is partial and in-frame only. The repertoire holds about 4,200 clones, with over 85% as singletons. The V and J ends lost 3 bases and 6 bases, in that order; junction bases with no gene match: 5. Germline V gene lookup returns CDR1 SGHDT and CDR2 YYEEEE. This CDR3 contains 14 residues. This rearrangement joins TRBV5-6 to TRBJ1-4; TRBD1 matches 7 bases. The sequencing input was tumor tissue from the primary lung tumor. The receptor was derived from a man in his sixties with non-small cell lung cancer. The DNA of the CDR3 is TGTGCCAGCAGCTCACAGGGGTTACATGAAAAACTGTTTTTT. Translating it yields CASSSQGLHEKLFF.